This passage covers 9 T cell receptor beta chains from one sample sequenced in a study of cytomegalovirus exposure and HLA in healthy donors. The PCR ran on 60 Vbeta and 13 Jbeta primers. TCRdb's copy holds only in-frame clones and misses some; the assay was immunoSEQ multiplex PCR. Here the sample spans tens of thousands of clones, more than 60% being singletons. Input material: PBMCs. The receptors derive from a woman aged 35 to 49 in good health and CMV-seropositive.

The chain's CDR3 is CASSTEGGEQYF. In DNA form, the CDR3 reads TGTGCCAGCAGTACCGAAGGGGGCGAGCAGTACTTC. V usage is TRBV6-5 and J usage is TRBJ2-7; D might be TRBD1 (6 bases). Germline CDR1 MNHEY, CDR2 SVGAGI. V was cut by 5 bases and J by 6 bases, with 11 bases left in between. The CDR3 extends over 12 amino acids.

This chain links TRBV5-1 with TRBJ1-4; no clear D gene. Germline CDR1 SGHRS, CDR2 YFSETQ. This CDR3 is built from 15 residues. V was cut by 4 bases and J by 3 bases, with 13 bases left in between. The CDR3 here is CASSLAGAPNEKLFF. The CDR3 bases are TGCGCCAGCAGCCTAGCAGGAGCCCCTAATGAAAAACTGTTTTTT.

V usage is TRBV7-2 and J usage is TRBJ2-7; tentative D call: TRBD2 (5 bases). Germline V lookup: CDR1 SGHTA, CDR2 FQGNSA. The length of the CDR3 is 15 residues. V shed 5 bases and J shed 3 bases, with 17 bases lying between them. The chain's CDR3 is CASSRRQAIGYEQYF. CDR3 nucleotide sequence: TGTGCCAGCAGCCGGAGGCAGGCTATTGGCTACGAGCAGTACTTC.

On this clone: The sample contains more than one DNA sequence encoding this CDR3. The chain combines TRBV13 with TRBJ2-1, with D hard to call. Germline V gives CDR1 PRHDT, CDR2 FYEKMQ (reference sequence). V lost 3 bases to trimming and J lost 12 bases, with 12 bases between them. The CDR3 loop spans 12 amino acids. The CDR3 DNA follows: TGTGCCAGCAGCTTCGAGAGGTCTTTGCAGTTCTTC. It encodes CASSFERSLQFF.

This clone was observed a handful of times. The chain has TRBV6-1 and TRBJ2-7, with a tentative D call TRBD1 (5 bases). The CDR3 runs 13 residues. V lost 7 bases, J lost 0 bases, and 10 bases lay in between. Germline CDR1 MNHNS, CDR2 SASEGT. The CDR3 loop is CASIGASSYEQYF. CDR3 sequence (DNA): TGTGCCAGCATTGGGGCCAGCTCCTACGAGCAGTACTTC.

The chain joins TRBV19 to TRBJ2-2; weak D call: TRBD1 (5 bases). The CDR3 is made up of 14 amino acids. The V gene's germline CDR1 is LNHDA and CDR2 SQIVND (reference sequence). The V and J ends lost 8 bases and 1 base respectively, with 11 bases between them. The CDR3 reads CASRRTGNTGELFF. The CDR3 coding sequence is TGTGCCAGTCGACGAACAGGGAACACCGGGGAGCTGTTTTTT.

This chain joins TRBV4-3 and TRBJ1-2; D ambiguous. Per germline, CDR1 LGHNA and CDR2 YSLEER. The CDR3 spans 13 residues. V was trimmed by 0 bases and J by 5 bases, leaving 7 bases between them. As DNA, the CDR3 is TGCGCCAGCAGCCAAGAAGCCGGGTATGGCTACACCTTC. The encoded protein is CASSQEAGYGYTF.

The chain carries TRBV6-1 and TRBJ2-3; D might be TRBD2 (6 bases). The CDR3 consists of 15 residues. Trimming removed 6 bases from V and 3 bases from J, with 16 bases in between. The germline CDR1 and CDR2 sequences are MNHNS and SASEGT. The CDR3 protein is CASRPLTGGTDTQYF. The CDR3 DNA sequence: TGTGCCAGCAGGCCCCTGACTGGGGGGACAGATACGCAGTATTTT.

The chain couples TRBV6-1 to TRBJ1-5; tentatively, D is TRBD1 (6 bases). CDR3 length: 16 amino acids. Trimming stripped 3 bases from V and 4 bases from J, with 16 bases between. Germline CDR1 is MNHNS and CDR2 is SASEGT. DNA for the CDR3: TGTGCCAGCAGTGACTGGGGCTCAGGGGAGAATCAGCCCCAGCATTTT. Its translation: CASSDWGSGENQPQHF.